This passage covers 26 T cell receptor beta chains from one sample sequenced in a study of CD8+ T cells in alopecia areata. After isolation, RNA underwent reverse transcription to generate cDNA as the sequencing template. Repertoires were generated with immunoSEQ multiplex PCR, while TCRdb's copy carries only in-frame clones and drops some. The sample carries around 250,000 clones, 67% recorded once. The source material was CD4+ T cells sorted from blood, sampled at week 0. The receptors were sampled from a human donor with alopecia areata.

This sequence joins TRBV5-1 and TRBJ2-2; tentative D call: TRBD2 (6 bases). Germline V lookup: CDR1 SGHRS, CDR2 YFSETQ. The CDR3 has 15 amino acids. V lost 1 base and J lost 6, with 13 bases in between. CDR3 sequence: CASSLPLAYSGELFF. Here the CDR3 DNA reads TGCGCCAGCAGCTTGCCTCTAGCGTATTCCGGGGAGCTGTTTTTT.

This chain links TRBV7-3 with TRBJ2-5; 8 bases agree with TRBD1. The germline CDR1 and CDR2 sequences are SGHTA and FQGTGA. V shed 5 bases, J shed 5 bases, and the junction held 4 bases outside the gene matches. The length of the CDR3 is 13 residues. CDR3 loop: CASSKWTGETQYF. The DNA for the CDR3 is TGTGCCAGCAGCAAGTGGACAGGGGAGACCCAGTACTTC.

The chain couples TRBV30 to TRBJ1-6, with TRBD1 identical over 11 bases. Germline trimming cut 0 bases from V and 8 bases from J; bases unmatched to any gene: 3. The germline V gene has CDR1 GTSNPN and CDR2 SVGIG (reference sequence). The CDR3 contains 15 residues. The CDR3: CAWSVRGQGDSPLHF. Here the CDR3 DNA reads TGTGCCTGGAGTGTAAGGGGACAGGGGGATTCACCCCTCCACTTT.

The gene calls are TRBV5-1 and TRBJ2-7; tentative D call: TRBD1 (5 bases). Germline CDR1 reads SGHRS; CDR2 reads YFSETQ. This CDR3 is 14 amino acids long. V was trimmed by 1 base and J by 3 bases, leaving 11 bases between them. This chain's CDR3 is CASSLSPGNYEQYF. CDR3 bases: TGCGCCAGCAGCTTGTCCCCAGGGAACTACGAGCAGTACTTC.

The chain carries TRBV29-1 and TRBJ2-3, with 9 bases fitting TRBD2. CDR1 is SQVTM and CDR2 is ANQGSEA in the germline V gene. V gave up 4 bases and J gave up 5 bases; unmatched junction bases: 4. The CDR3 spans 13 residues. CDR3 DNA: TGCAGCGTTGGGTCTAGCGGGGTAGATACGCAGTATTTT. Protein product: CSVGSSGVDTQYF.

This clone appeared a few times. The chain has TRBV5-6 and TRBJ1-2; D is uncertain. CDR3 length equals 15 residues. With 0 bases removed from V and 4 bases from J, the gap between germline ends came to 13 bases. CDR1 and CDR2 (germline): SGHDT, YYEEEE. As DNA, the CDR3 is TGTGCCAGCAGCTTGGTTGAGATAGGGCCCTATGGCTACACCTTC. It codes for CASSLVEIGPYGYTF.

The chain recombines TRBV6-5 with TRBJ1-2; possible D gene TRBD1, 6 bases. CDR3 length: 16 residues. Germline V CDR1 and CDR2: MNHEY, SVGAGI. Trimming removed 0 bases from V and 3 bases from J, with 14 bases in between. The DNA for the CDR3 is TGTGCCAGCAGTTACTCGAGGGGGACGAGAGACTATGGCTACACCTTC. Its protein is CASSYSRGTRDYGYTF.

The rearrangement uses TRBV29-1 and TRBJ1-2, with D perhaps matching TRBD1 (6 bases). Trimming took 6 bases from V and 1 from J, leaving 9 bases between them. From germline, CDR1 is SQVTM and CDR2 ANQGSEA. This CDR3 comprises 12 residues. As DNA, the CDR3 is TGCAGCGTCCTACAGGGTAACTATGGCTACACCTTC. Its translation: CSVLQGNYGYTF.

CDR3 DNA sequence: TGCGCCAGCAGCCCGGACAGACAGAACACTGAAGCTTTCTTT. Amino acids: CASSPDRQNTEAFF. The gene calls are TRBV5-1 and TRBJ1-1; the D gene is possibly TRBD1 (6 bases). The germline V and J ends were trimmed by 4 bases and 1 base, with 11 bases remaining between them. Germline values: CDR1 SGHRS, CDR2 YFSETQ. The CDR3 is 14 residues long.

The chain uses TRBV7-2 and TRBJ1-4; 8 nucleotides align to TRBD1. Trimming took 6 bases from V and 7 from J; bases not matched to a gene: 10. Germline lookup yields CDR1 SGHTA and CDR2 FQGNSA. The CDR3 covers 15 residues. CDR3 DNA: TGTGCCAGCAGAGAGGGAGGACAGGGCAGTGAAAAACTGTTTTTT. The encoded protein is CASREGGQGSEKLFF.

The chain employs TRBV2 and TRBJ2-2; D may be TRBD1 (5 bases). Looked up from germline, CDR1 is SNHLY and CDR2 is FYNNEI. This CDR3 contains 12 residues. V was shortened by 9 bases and J by 5 bases, with 10 bases between the two germline ends. CDR3: CARSSGTGELFF. CDR3 in DNA: TGTGCCAGATCATCAGGGACCGGGGAGCTGTTTTTT.

V gene TRBV6-5 combines with J gene TRBJ2-3, with 8 bases fitting TRBD2. J gave up 6 bases and V 6 bases, and 2 bases lay outside the gene matches. Germline lookup yields CDR1 MNHEY and CDR2 SVGAGI. This CDR3 region has 12 residues. CDR3 amino acids: CASRTGGDTQYF. The CDR3 DNA sequence: TGTGCCAGCAGGACGGGGGGGGATACGCAGTATTTT.

This clone was seen only once. V gene TRBV29-1 combines with J gene TRBJ1-1, with 7 nucleotides matching TRBD1. Trimming at V came to 8 bases and at J to 5 bases, leaving 8 bases not matched to a gene. In germline, CDR1 is SQVTM, CDR2 ANQGSEA. This CDR3 spans 12 amino acids. The CDR3, as DNA: TGCAGCTCAGCCCAGGGGGGGACTGAAGCTTTCTTT. This sequence encodes CSSAQGGTEAFF.

CDR3 nucleotides: TGCGCCAGCAGCCAAGAATCTAGGACGGCAGACTCTGGAAACACCATATATTTT. It specifies CASSQESRTADSGNTIYF. The chain is built from TRBV4-1 and TRBJ1-3, with D unclear. CDR3 size: 18 residues. CDR1 is MGHRA and CDR2 is YSYEKL in the germline V gene. V was cut by 0 bases and J by 0 bases, with 15 bases left in between.

This chain connects TRBV30 to TRBJ2-7; D might be TRBD2 (5 bases). The CDR3 has 13 amino acids. Per germline, CDR1 GTSNPN and CDR2 SVGIG (reference sequence). Trimming cost V 5 bases and J 0 bases, with 11 bases left between them. CDR3 DNA: TGTGCCTGGGCCTGGAGCGGCTCCTACGAGCAGTACTTC. Encoded protein: CAWAWSGSYEQYF.

Notes on this clone: Distinct nucleotide sequences in the sample also encode this CDR3. V is TRBV4-1 and J is TRBJ1-5; 8 bases align to TRBD1. The germline V gene encodes CDR1 MGHRA and CDR2 YSYEKL. This CDR3 contains 18 residues. V was clipped by 0 bases and J by 1 base; unmatched bases: 8. Here the CDR3 reads CASSQEGPGGGSNQPQHF. The DNA of the CDR3 is TGCGCCAGCAGCCAAGAAGGGCCAGGGGGCGGGAGCAATCAGCCCCAGCATTTT.

This clone has more than one count but fewer than ten. V usage is TRBV29-1 and J usage is TRBJ2-7; 8 bases line up with TRBD1. The germline V gene encodes CDR1 SQVTM and CDR2 ANQGSEA. The CDR3 sequence is 14 residues long. After removal of 4 bases from V and 5 bases from J, the junction contained 10 bases not matched to a gene. The CDR3: CSVAGGQGLDEQYF. CDR3 DNA sequence: TGCAGCGTTGCGGGCGGACAGGGTCTCGACGAGCAGTACTTC.

This clone has only a few counts. V usage is TRBV5-1 and J usage is TRBJ2-2, with D possibly matching TRBD2 (5 bases). Germline values: CDR1 SGHRS, CDR2 YFSETQ. Between the trimmed V and J ends, which lost 2 bases and 3 bases, there was a span of 5 bases. This CDR3 spans 13 amino acids. The CDR3 DNA follows: TGCGCCAGCAGCTTCGGGGACACCGGGGAGCTGTTTTTT. Translated: CASSFGDTGELFF.

The rearrangement uses TRBV7-2 and TRBJ1-6; TRBD1 might be the D (6 bases). V was shortened by 5 bases and J by 15 bases, with 14 bases between the two germline ends. Per germline, CDR1 SGHTA and CDR2 FQGNSA. The CDR3 covers 12 residues. In nucleotides, the CDR3 is TGTGCCAGCAGCCCACAGGGACAACGCCTCCACTTT. Translation: CASSPQGQRLHF.

The chain joins TRBV4-2 to TRBJ2-5, with D tentatively TRBD2 (7 bases). There are 15 residues in the CDR3. Germline values: CDR1 LGHNA, CDR2 YNFKEQ. V gave up 2 bases and J gave up 5 bases, with 15 bases separating them. For the CDR3, the DNA is TGTGCCAGCAGCCAATCCGCGGGGGCCCAGGAGACCCAGTACTTC. Translating gives CASSQSAGAQETQYF.

The chain combines TRBV30 with TRBJ2-1; D uncertain. Trimming shortened V by 0 bases and J by 8 bases, and 20 bases separated the two germline ends. The CDR3 has 16 residues. Per the germline V gene, CDR1 is GTSNPN and CDR2 is SVGIG (reference sequence). Here the CDR3 reads CAWSVLGGFVDDEQFF. As DNA, the CDR3 is TGTGCCTGGAGTGTACTGGGTGGGTTTGTGGACGATGAGCAGTTCTTC.

The chain has TRBV18 and TRBJ2-1; unclear D gene. Trimming pared 1 base from V and 0 bases from J, leaving 10 bases between. This CDR3 spans 16 amino acids. Germline V gene sequence: CDR1 KGHSH, CDR2 LQKENI. The CDR3 is CASSPLFMSSYNEQFF. DNA of the CDR3: TGTGCCAGCTCACCACTGTTTATGAGCTCCTACAATGAGCAGTTCTTC.

V is TRBV29-1 and J is TRBJ2-5, with 13 bases lining up with TRBD2. With V trimmed by 7 bases and J by 2 bases, 13 bases remained unmatched. Germline lookup yields CDR1 SQVTM and CDR2 ANQGSEA. The CDR3 totals 17 residues. This CDR3 is CSAGLAGAKSNQETQYF. DNA of the CDR3: TGCAGCGCCGGACTAGCGGGGGCAAAGTCGAATCAAGAGACCCAGTACTTC.

This clone was counted a few times. This chain links TRBV11-2 with TRBJ2-7, with D unclear. This CDR3 is built from 14 residues. V was shortened by 5 bases and J by 5 bases, with 16 bases between the two germline ends. CDR1 is SGHAT, CDR2 FQNNGV, per germline. The CDR3 nucleotides are TGTGCCAGCAGCCGAGTAGCTCGAGCCCACGAGCAGTACTTC. Translation: CASSRVARAHEQYF.

This clone came up a few times. The chain links TRBV29-1 to TRBJ1-4; D gene uncertain. Germline CDR1 is SQVTM and CDR2 is ANQGSEA. This CDR3 region has 13 residues. V was shortened by 4 bases and J by 3 bases, with 9 bases between the two germline ends. The chain's CDR3 is CSVGGSPNEKLFF. The CDR3, as DNA: TGCAGCGTTGGTGGGTCCCCTAATGAAAAACTGTTTTTT.

As to this clone: Different DNA sequences within this sample yield the same CDR3. In nucleotides, the CDR3 is TGTGCCAGCAGCTTAGCGGGAAGCACAGATACGCAGTATTTT. It specifies CASSLAGSTDTQYF. J is TRBJ2-3 and V is TRBV7-9; D remains unclear. The CDR3 length is 14 residues. Looked up from germline, CDR1 is SEHNR and CDR2 is FQNEAQ (reference sequence). The germline V and J ends were trimmed by 0 bases and 0 bases, with 4 bases remaining between them.